This T cell receptor (beta chain) derives from a study of T cell responses to AZD1222 COVID-19 vaccine. Points from the study as a whole: Clonal diversity was possibly underestimated, and white British individuals and females predominated among donors.

CDR3 length equals 12 residues. The V gene lost 6 bases and the J gene lost 5 bases, with 7 bases spanning the gap. Germline assignment: CDR1 LGHNT and CDR2 FRNRAP. The repertoire was sequenced with immunoSEQ multiplex PCR; TCRdb's copy has only in-frame clones and lacks some. The table lists about 140,000 clones, 80% to 95% of them singletons. This clone was detected once. Its antigen is unidentified. Source: peripheral blood, taken 28 days after the second AZD1222 dose. The sequence was collected from an adult who received the AZD1222 COVID-19 vaccine. V and J are TRBV12-5 and TRBJ2-2, with D uncertain. The CDR3, as DNA: TGTGCTAGTGGACGGGTTACCGGGGAGCTGTTTTTT. Its protein is CASGRVTGELFF.